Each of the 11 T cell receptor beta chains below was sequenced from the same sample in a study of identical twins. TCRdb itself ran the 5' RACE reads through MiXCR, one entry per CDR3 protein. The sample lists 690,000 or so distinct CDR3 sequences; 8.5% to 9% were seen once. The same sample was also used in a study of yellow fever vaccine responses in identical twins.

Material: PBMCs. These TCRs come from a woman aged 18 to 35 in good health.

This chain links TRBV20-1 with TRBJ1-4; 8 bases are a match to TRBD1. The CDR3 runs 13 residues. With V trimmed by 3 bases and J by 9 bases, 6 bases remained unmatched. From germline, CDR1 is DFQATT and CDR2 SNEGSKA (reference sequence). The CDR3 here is CSARDRVGQKLFF. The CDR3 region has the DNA TGCAGTGCTAGGGACAGGGTTGGTCAAAAACTGTTTTTT.

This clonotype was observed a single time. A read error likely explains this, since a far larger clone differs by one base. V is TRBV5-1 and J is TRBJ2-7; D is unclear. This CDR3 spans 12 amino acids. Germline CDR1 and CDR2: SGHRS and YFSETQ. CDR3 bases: TGCGCCAGCAGCTTTGGCTCCTACGAGCAGAACTTC. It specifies CASSFGSYEQNF. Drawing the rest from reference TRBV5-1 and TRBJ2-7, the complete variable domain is KAGVTQTPRYLIKTRGQQVTLSCSPISGHRSVSWYQQTPGQGLQFLFEYFSETQRNKGNFPGRFSGRQFSNSRSEMNVSTLELGDSALYLCASSFGSYEQNFGPGTRLTVT.

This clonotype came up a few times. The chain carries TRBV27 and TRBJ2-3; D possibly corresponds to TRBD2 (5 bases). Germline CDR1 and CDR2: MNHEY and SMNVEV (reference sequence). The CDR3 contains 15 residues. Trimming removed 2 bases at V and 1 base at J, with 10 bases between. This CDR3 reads CASSLGLTGTDTQYF. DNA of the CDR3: TGTGCCAGCAGTTTAGGACTGACTGGCACAGATACGCAGTATTTT.

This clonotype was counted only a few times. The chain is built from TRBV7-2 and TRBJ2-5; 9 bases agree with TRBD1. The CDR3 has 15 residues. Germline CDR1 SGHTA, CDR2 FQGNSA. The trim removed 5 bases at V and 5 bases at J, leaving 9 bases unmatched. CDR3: CASSPTGTGLETQYF. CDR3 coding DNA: TGTGCCAGCAGCCCAACTGGGACAGGGCTGGAGACCCAGTACTTC.

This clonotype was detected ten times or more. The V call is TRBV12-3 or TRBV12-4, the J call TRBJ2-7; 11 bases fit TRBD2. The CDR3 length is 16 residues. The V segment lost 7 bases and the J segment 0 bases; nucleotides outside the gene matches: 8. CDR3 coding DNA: TGTGCCAGCAAGCCGACTAGCGGGATTAACTCCTACGAGCAGTACTTC. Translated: CASKPTSGINSYEQYF.

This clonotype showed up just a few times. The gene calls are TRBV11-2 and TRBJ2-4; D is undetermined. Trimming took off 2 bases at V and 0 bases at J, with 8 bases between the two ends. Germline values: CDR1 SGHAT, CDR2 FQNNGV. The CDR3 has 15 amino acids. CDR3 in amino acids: CASSLMSVAKNIQYF. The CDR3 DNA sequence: TGTGCCAGCAGCTTAATGTCGGTAGCCAAAAACATTCAGTACTTC.

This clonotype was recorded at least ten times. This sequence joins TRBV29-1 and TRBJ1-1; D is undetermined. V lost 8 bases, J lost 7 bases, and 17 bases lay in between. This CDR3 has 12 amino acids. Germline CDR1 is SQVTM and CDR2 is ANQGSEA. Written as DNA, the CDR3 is TGCAGCTCTGGGGATGCGGAGAGTGAAGCTTTCTTT. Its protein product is CSSGDAESEAFF.

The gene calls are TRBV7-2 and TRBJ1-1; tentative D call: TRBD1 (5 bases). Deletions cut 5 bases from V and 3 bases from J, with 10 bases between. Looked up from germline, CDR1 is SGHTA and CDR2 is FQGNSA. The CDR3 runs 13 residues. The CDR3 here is CASSLRGHTEAFF. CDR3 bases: TGTGCCAGCAGCCTAAGGGGCCACACTGAAGCTTTCTTT.

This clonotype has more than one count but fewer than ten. The CDR3 nucleotides are TGTGCCAGCAGCTTTTATTCCGGGACAGGGGAAGCTTTCTTT. It translates to CASSFYSGTGEAFF. The V gene is TRBV11-2, the J gene TRBJ1-1, with 9 bases that match TRBD1. The trim removed 3 bases at V and 8 bases at J, leaving 7 bases unmatched. In germline, CDR1 is SGHAT, CDR2 FQNNGV. The CDR3 consists of 14 residues.

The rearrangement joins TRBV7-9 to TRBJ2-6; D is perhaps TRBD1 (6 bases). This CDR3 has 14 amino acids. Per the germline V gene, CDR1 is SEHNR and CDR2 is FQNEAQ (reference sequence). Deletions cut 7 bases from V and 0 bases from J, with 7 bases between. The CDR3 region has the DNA TGTGCCAGCATGGGGGCCTCTGGGGCCAACGTCCTGACTTTC. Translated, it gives CASMGASGANVLTF.

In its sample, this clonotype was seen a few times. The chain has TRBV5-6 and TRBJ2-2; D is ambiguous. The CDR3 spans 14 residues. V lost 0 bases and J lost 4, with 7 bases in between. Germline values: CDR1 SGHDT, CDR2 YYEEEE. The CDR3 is CASSLGQATGELFF. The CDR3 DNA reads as TGTGCCAGCAGCTTGGGCCAAGCCACCGGGGAGCTGTTTTTT.